These 29 T cell receptor beta chains were all obtained from the same sample, sequenced in a study of cytomegalovirus exposure and HLA in healthy donors. The PCR contained 60 Vbeta and 13 Jbeta primers. Generated by immunoSEQ multiplex PCR, the TCRdb table keeps only in-frame clones and is missing some. The top ten clones hold approximately 0.8% of a sample with some 200,000 clones, 75% to 85% of them seen once. The sequencing sample was made of PBMCs. These receptors came from a woman aged 18-29 years in good health and CMV-seronegative.

This rearrangement joins TRBV6-1 to TRBJ2-5, with a tentative D call TRBD2 (6 bases). The germline V and J ends were trimmed by 0 bases and 7 bases, with 15 bases remaining between them. From germline, CDR1 is MNHNS and CDR2 SASEGT. The CDR3 runs to 15 residues. The chain's CDR3 is CASSEALGDGGTQYF. In DNA form, the CDR3 reads TGTGCCAGCAGTGAAGCGCTTGGGGACGGGGGGACCCAGTACTTC.

This clone has only one observation. The V call is TRBV11-3, the J call TRBJ2-7, with D possibly being TRBD2 (5 bases). V was shortened by 3 bases and J by 7 bases, with 19 bases between the two germline ends. Looked up from germline, CDR1 is SGHNT and CDR2 is YENEEA. The CDR3 has 15 amino acids. DNA for the CDR3: TGTGCCAGCAGCTTGCTTGGTAGCGTAACGAGGGAGCAGTACTTC. Translation gives CASSLLGSVTREQYF.

The CDR3: CASSQDGRLSGGYHTEAFF. In nucleotides, the CDR3 is TGCGCCAGCAGCCAAGATGGGCGGCTCTCGGGGGGGTATCACACTGAAGCTTTCTTT. The chain uses TRBV4-1 and TRBJ1-1; tentatively, D is TRBD1 (5 bases). Germline V gene data show CDR1 as MGHRA and CDR2 as YSYEKL. This CDR3 comprises 19 residues. Deletions cut 0 bases from V and 3 bases from J, with 23 bases between.

CDR3 DNA sequence: TGTGCCAGCAGTGAAGAGGGCGGGGGGGCCTACGAGCAGTACTTC. It specifies CASSEEGGGAYEQYF. The V call is TRBV2, the J call TRBJ2-7; 9 bases are shared with TRBD2. The CDR3 sequence is 15 residues long. Per the germline V gene, CDR1 is SNHLY and CDR2 is FYNNEI. Trimming took 1 base from V and 2 from J; bases not matched to a gene: 3.

This clone has only a few counts. The CDR3 reads CASSTGTGNSPLHF. The CDR3 coding sequence is TGTGCCAGCAGTACAGGGACCGGTAATTCACCCCTCCACTTT. This rearrangement joins TRBV6-5 to TRBJ1-6; tentatively, D is TRBD1 (6 bases). Trimming took 5 bases from V and 6 from J, leaving 11 bases between them. This CDR3 is built from 14 residues. Germline loops: CDR1 MNHEY, CDR2 SVGAGI.

This sequence joins TRBV19 and TRBJ2-2; 13 positions match TRBD2. This CDR3 is built from 19 residues. Germline CDR1 and CDR2: LNHDA and SQIVND (reference sequence). V dropped 5 bases and J dropped 1; count of bases not matched to a gene: 10. The CDR3 sequence: CASSLGLAGPPGNTGELFF. The CDR3 DNA sequence: TGTGCCAGTAGTTTGGGACTAGCGGGACCCCCGGGGAACACCGGGGAGCTGTTTTTT.

This rearrangement joins TRBV21-1 to TRBJ1-3; the table's TRBD1 call for D was not verified on the DNA. TRBV21-1 has pseudogene status. There are 16 residues in the CDR3. In DNA, the CDR3 is TGTGCCAGCAGCAAAGGGTCAAACAGGGGGCCGGACACCATATATTTT. Its protein product is CASSKGSNRGPDTIYF.

The chain links TRBV5-5 to TRBJ2-2, with D hard to call. This CDR3 has 12 residues. CDR1 and CDR2 from the germline V gene are SGHKS and YYEKEE (reference sequence). The germline V and J ends were trimmed by 0 bases and 7 bases, with 4 bases remaining between them. CDR3 protein: CASSLANGELFF. CDR3 sequence (DNA): TGTGCCAGCAGCTTGGCCAACGGGGAGCTGTTTTTT.

The rearrangement joins TRBV28 to TRBJ2-7; weak D call: TRBD2 (6 bases). The CDR3 has 13 residues. V was shortened by 8 bases and J by 4 bases, with 15 bases between the two germline ends. Germline CDR1 MDHEN, CDR2 SYDVKM. CDR3 in amino acids: CASELGGHYEQYF. CDR3 nucleotides: TGTGCCAGCGAATTAGGAGGGCATTACGAGCAGTACTTC. Based on the CDR3 plus reference TRBV28 and TRBJ2-7, the full variable domain is DVKVTQSSRYLVKRTGEKVFLECVQDMDHENMFWYRQDPGLGLRLIYFSYDVKMKEKGDIPEGYSVSREKKERFSLILESASTNQTSMYLCASELGGHYEQYFGPGTRLTVT.

This chain links TRBV6-5 with TRBJ2-3; the match to TRBD2 covers 7 bases. CDR3 size: 14 residues. From germline, CDR1 is MNHEY and CDR2 SVGAGI. V dropped 2 bases and J dropped 1; count of bases not matched to a gene: 0. CDR3 in amino acids: CASSYREGTDTQYF. The CDR3 bases are TGTGCCAGCAGTTACCGGGAGGGCACAGATACGCAGTATTTT.

The genes are TRBV6-5 and TRBJ2-5; no clear D gene. V was trimmed by 0 bases and J by 11 bases, leaving 7 bases between them. CDR1 MNHEY and CDR2 SVGAGI come from the germline V gene. The CDR3 length is 11 residues. CDR3 in DNA: TGTGCCAGCAGTTACTCGAAAGAGCAGTACTTC. This translates into CASSYSKEQYF.

This clone was detected only a few times. The rearrangement links TRBV4-1 to TRBJ2-5, with 8 bases fitting TRBD1. The V segment lost 4 bases and the J segment 4 bases; nucleotides outside the gene matches: 11. The CDR3 length is 16 residues. Per the germline V gene, CDR1 is MGHRA and CDR2 is YSYEKL. The CDR3 protein is CASSPEPGQGGETQYF. The CDR3 region has the DNA TGCGCCAGCAGCCCCGAGCCCGGACAGGGCGGAGAGACCCAGTACTTC.

This chain uses TRBV9 with TRBJ2-1; D possibly corresponds to TRBD1 (6 bases). The germline gives CDR1 SGDLS, CDR2 YYNGEE. The CDR3 has 15 amino acids. Trimming removed 3 bases from V and 5 bases from J, with 15 bases in between. CDR3 bases: TGTGCCAGCAGCGAAAGGGACACACAGCACAATGAGCAGTTCTTC. Protein: CASSERDTQHNEQFF.

The genes are TRBV6-1 and TRBJ2-7, with TRBD1 matching 7 bases. The V gene end was trimmed by 6 bases and the J gene end by 0 bases; junction bases not matched to a gene: 8. The germline V gene encodes CDR1 MNHNS and CDR2 SASEGT. This CDR3 is 15 amino acids long. The CDR3 DNA is TGTGCCAGCAGCTCCCCCGGGACAGTCTCCTACGAGCAGTACTTC. Its translation: CASSSPGTVSYEQYF.

V and J are TRBV6-1 and TRBJ2-1, with 7 bases lining up with TRBD2. Germline V gene sequence: CDR1 MNHNS, CDR2 SASEGT. CDR3 size: 12 residues. With V trimmed by 2 bases and J by 8 bases, 0 bases remained unmatched. In DNA form, the CDR3 reads TGTGCCAGCAGTGAACGGGGGGATGAGCAGTTCTTC. Translated, it gives CASSERGDEQFF.

This clone was seen only a few times. V is TRBV6-5 and J is TRBJ1-1, with TRBD1 as a possible D gene (5 bases). Trimming took 3 bases from V and 3 from J, leaving 11 bases between them. Germline V lookup: CDR1 MNHEY, CDR2 SVGAGI. This CDR3 has 14 amino acids. The CDR3 region is CASSYGGAYTEAFF. As DNA, the CDR3 is TGTGCCAGCAGTTATGGAGGGGCTTACACTGAAGCTTTCTTT.

The V call is TRBV30, the J call TRBJ2-2; D remains ambiguous. V lost 3 bases and J 2 bases, leaving 13 bases between the germline ends. CDR1 and CDR2 from the germline V gene are GTSNPN and SVGIG (reference sequence). The CDR3 has 15 residues. The CDR3 spells CAWRPRQVNTGELFF. DNA for the CDR3: TGTGCCTGGAGACCCCGGCAGGTTAACACCGGGGAGCTGTTTTTT.

This clone was observed a handful of times. The rearrangement joins TRBV10-3 to TRBJ2-1, with D possibly being TRBD2 (6 bases). The CDR3 loop spans 14 amino acids. Germline V gene lookup returns CDR1 ENHRY and CDR2 SYGVKD. Trimming took 3 bases from V and 7 from J, leaving 13 bases between them. The CDR3 DNA sequence: TGTGCCATCAGTGAATGGGACTCGGAAAATGAGCAGTTCTTC. Its translation is CAISEWDSENEQFF.

This clone came up once. The rearrangement uses TRBV28 and TRBJ2-5; TRBD1 might be the D (6 bases). V was shortened by 5 bases and J by 2 bases, with 15 bases between the two germline ends. Germline assignment: CDR1 MDHEN and CDR2 SYDVKM. This CDR3 is 15 amino acids long. For the CDR3, the DNA is TGTGCCAGCAGTAACCGCAGGGGAGTTCAAGAGACCCAGTACTTC. It is translated as CASSNRRGVQETQYF. Full variable domain (rest looked up from reference TRBV28 and TRBJ2-5): DVKVTQSSRYLVKRTGEKVFLECVQDMDHENMFWYRQDPGLGLRLIYFSYDVKMKEKGDIPEGYSVSREKKERFSLILESASTNQTSMYLCASSNRRGVQETQYFGPGTRLLVL.

This rearrangement joins TRBV6-6 to TRBJ1-1, with a weak D call TRBD1 (5 bases). Trimming stripped 2 bases from V and 5 bases from J, with 9 bases between. The CDR3 length is 13 residues. CDR1 and CDR2 from the germline V gene are MNHNY and SVGAGI (reference sequence). DNA of the CDR3: TGTGCCAGCAGTTACGGGGGGGGGACTGAAGCTTTCTTT. Translating gives CASSYGGGTEAFF.

J is TRBJ2-1 and V is TRBV9; perhaps TRBD1 as D (5 bases). Trimming pared 0 bases from V and 8 bases from J, leaving 18 bases between. Germline CDR1 is SGDLS and CDR2 is YYNGEE. The CDR3 totals 16 residues. The CDR3 protein is CASSVDRRGARHEQFF. CDR3 DNA: TGTGCCAGCAGCGTAGATCGAAGGGGTGCGCGTCATGAGCAGTTCTTC.

The chain combines TRBV9 with TRBJ1-4; possibly TRBD1 for D (6 bases). Between the trimmed V and J ends, which lost 7 bases and 0 bases, there was a span of 16 bases. This CDR3 has 16 residues. The V gene's germline CDR1 is SGDLS and CDR2 YYNGEE. Written as DNA, the CDR3 is TGTGCCAGCGGTCAGGGGAGGGGCGCAACTAATGAAAAACTGTTTTTT. Amino acids: CASGQGRGATNEKLFF.

The chain recombines TRBV2 with TRBJ1-2; 7 nucleotides line up with TRBD1. V lost 7 bases to trimming and J lost 4 bases; unmatched junction nucleotides: 9. The CDR3 is 14 amino acids. Germline CDR1 reads SNHLY; CDR2 reads FYNNEI. CDR3 DNA sequence: TGTGCCAGCACCGGGACAGTCGGTCCCTATGGCTACACCTTC. Amino acid sequence: CASTGTVGPYGYTF.

J is TRBJ1-2 and V is TRBV11-2; TRBD1 is a possible D gene (5 bases). The germline gives CDR1 SGHAT, CDR2 FQNNGV. Trimming shortened V by 0 bases and J by 8 bases, and 16 bases separated the two germline ends. The CDR3 is 15 amino acids. CDR3 DNA sequence: TGTGCCAGCAGCTTAGATCATGGAAGGGGCGGAGGCTACACCTTC. Translation: CASSLDHGRGGGYTF.

The chain uses TRBV19 and TRBJ1-4, with 9 bases fitting TRBD1. CDR3 length: 16 residues. After removal of 3 bases from V and 11 bases from J, the junction contained 13 bases not matched to a gene. Germline V gene lookup returns CDR1 LNHDA and CDR2 SQIVND (reference sequence). The CDR3 coding sequence is TGTGCCAGTAGTATCACAGGGGGCATTTTCAGACCCAAACTGTTTTTT. Its protein is CASSITGGIFRPKLFF.

The chain recombines TRBV18 with TRBJ2-5; the match to TRBD2 covers 12 bases. The CDR3 is 18 residues long. V lost 0 bases to trimming and J lost 4 bases; unmatched junction nucleotides: 9. CDR1 and CDR2 (germline): KGHSH, LQKENI. CDR3 bases: TGTGCCAGCTCACCACCTATGCTAGCGGGGGGGCCAGGAGAGACCCAGTACTTC. Translation: CASSPPMLAGGPGETQYF.

The J gene is TRBJ2-7, the V gene TRBV2; 10 nucleotides align to TRBD2. CDR3 length: 14 residues. CDR1 is SNHLY, CDR2 FYNNEI, per germline. With V trimmed by 5 bases and J by 4 bases, 5 bases remained unmatched. CDR3 loop: CASSSLAGHYEQYF. The CDR3 coding sequence is TGTGCCAGCAGTTCACTAGCGGGACATTACGAGCAGTACTTC. The entire variable domain, with the rest obtained from reference TRBV2 and TRBJ2-7, is as follows: EPEVTQTPSHQVTQMGQEVILRCVPISNHLYFYWYRQILGQKVEFLVSFYNNEISEKSEIFDDQFSVERPDGSNFTLKIRSTKLEDSAMYFCASSSLAGHYEQYFGPGTRLTVT.

The gene calls are TRBV6-5 and TRBJ2-7, with a tentative D call TRBD2 (5 bases). V lost 4 bases and J lost 6, with 10 bases in between. This CDR3 comprises 12 residues. Germline values: CDR1 MNHEY, CDR2 SVGAGI. The CDR3 sequence: CASSSNSGEQYF. CDR3 DNA: TGTGCCAGCAGTTCCAACAGCGGCGAGCAGTACTTC.

The chain joins TRBV30 to TRBJ2-3, with D tentatively TRBD2 (5 bases). This CDR3 contains 14 residues. Trimming removed 8 bases at V and 6 bases at J, with 21 bases between. Germline assignment: CDR1 GTSNPN and CDR2 SVGIG (reference sequence). Written as DNA, the CDR3 is TGTGCCGGCCGCCCCTATCCGGAGCGGGATACGCAGTATTTT. This translates into CAGRPYPERDTQYF.